This T cell receptor beta chain derives from a study of blood T cell repertoires in COVID-19. Profiling relied on immunoSEQ multiplex PCR, and the TCRdb table lists in-frame clones only, not all of them. Of tens of thousands of clones listed, 85% to 90% are singletons. This clone was counted a single time. Other DNA sequences in the sample encode the same CDR3. With 1 base removed from V and 3 bases from J, the gap between germline ends came to 7 bases. Germline V gene sequence: CDR1 SGHNT, CDR2 YYREEE (reference sequence). The CDR3 is 14 amino acids. This chain uses TRBV5-4 with TRBJ1-4; D remains ambiguous. The origin of this receptor is a human donor in a cohort sampled during active COVID-19. Specimen: peripheral blood. CDR3 in amino acids: CASSLQSANEKLFF. The CDR3 nucleotides are TGTGCCAGCAGCTTGCAATCAGCTAATGAAAAACTGTTTTTT.